This T cell receptor (beta chain) was sequenced in a study of metastatic and nonmetastatic thyroid tumors. The study, taken as a whole, reports: According to reports, the diversity of TCR beta was significantly higher in malignant thyroid tumors than in benign nodules, and this held in both blood and tumor samples.

Through MiXCR, TCRdb re-clonotyped the PCR reads. The sample lists approximately 5,400 clones; 30% to 45% were seen once. V was pared by 3 bases and J by 5 bases, with 19 bases between. CDR1 and CDR2 (germline): MDHEN, SYDVKM. The CDR3 is made up of 16 amino acids. None of the patients had undergone any treatment ahead of thyroid surgery. About this clone: No antigen is known for it.

This clonotype was sampled from a female donor with papillary thyroid cancer or a benign thyroid nodule (not recorded which). Some clones in this sample may be carry-over from other donors' samples. Sequencing was done on a sample of adjacent normal tissue. The chain has TRBV28 and TRBJ2-5; D gene ambiguous. The CDR3 protein is CASSLHTRASEETQYF. DNA for the CDR3: TGTGCCAGCAGTTTGCACACCCGTGCCTCCGAGGAGACCCAGTACTTC.